This T cell receptor (beta chain) was profiled in a study of monozygotic twins with inflammatory bowel disease. Overall study findings and caveats: Lower TCRbeta diversity (inverse Simpson) was seen in IBD patients than in healthy co-twins.

For each CDR3 protein, TCRdb gives one entry from its re-call of the 5' RACE reads, without DNA. This sample's table reports about 450,000 distinct CDR3 sequences. On this clonotype: The antigen is unknown.

This CDR3 has 15 amino acids. The specimen sequenced was blood. V is TRBV12-3 or TRBV12-4 and J is TRBJ1-3; there is no DNA to check the TCRdb D call of TRBD1. The TCR was taken from a human donor with ulcerative colitis or Crohn's disease, or a healthy co-twin of an affected twin (not recorded which). Here the CDR3 reads CASSLAGGPRGTIYF.